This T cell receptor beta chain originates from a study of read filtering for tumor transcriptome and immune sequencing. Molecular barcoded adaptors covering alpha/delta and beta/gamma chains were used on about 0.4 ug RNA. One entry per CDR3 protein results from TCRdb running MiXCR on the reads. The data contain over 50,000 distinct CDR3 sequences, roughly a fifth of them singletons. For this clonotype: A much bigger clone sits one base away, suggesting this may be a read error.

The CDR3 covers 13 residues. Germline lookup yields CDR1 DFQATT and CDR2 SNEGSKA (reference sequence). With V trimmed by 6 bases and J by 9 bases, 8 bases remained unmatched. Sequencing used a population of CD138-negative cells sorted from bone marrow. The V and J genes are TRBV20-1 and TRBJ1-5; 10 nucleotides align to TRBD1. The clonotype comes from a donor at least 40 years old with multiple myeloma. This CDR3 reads CSASGQGIRPQHF. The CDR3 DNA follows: TGCAGTGCATCGGGACAGGGGATTCGGCCCCAGCATTTT.